The 18 T cell receptor beta chains presented below share a single source sample, sequenced in a study of T cells in narcolepsy. These receptors are not linked to any known antigen. Here immunoSEQ multiplex PCR was the method, and the copy in TCRdb shows in-frame clones only, minus some. Among some 2,500 clones listed, approximately 25% were seen once. What was sequenced was cultured CD4+ T cells from cerebrospinal fluid. Receptors originate from a human donor with narcolepsy.

This sequence joins TRBV7-7 and TRBJ2-5; 8 nucleotides align to TRBD1. The junction had 7 bases not matched to a gene; V was cut back by 2 bases and J by 5 bases. This CDR3 region has 15 residues. Looked up from germline, CDR1 is SSHAT and CDR2 is FNYEAQ (reference sequence). CDR3 residues: CASSLRTGWGETQYF. CDR3 nucleotides: TGTGCCAGCAGCTTAAGGACAGGGTGGGGGGAGACCCAGTACTTC.

This clone was counted a single time. The chain couples TRBV7-9 to TRBJ2-3; unclear D gene. The CDR3 is 14 residues long. Germline CDR1 and CDR2: SEHNR and FQNEAQ (reference sequence). Trimming cost V 3 bases and J 7 bases, with 14 bases left between them. In DNA form, the CDR3 reads TGTGCCAGCAGCTTGGGGTCTCCAACCCATACGCAGTATTTT. Translating it yields CASSLGSPTHTQYF. Drawing the rest from reference TRBV7-9 and TRBJ2-3, the complete variable domain is DTGVSQNPRHKITKRGQNVTFRCDPISEHNRLYWYRQTLGQGPEFLTYFQNEAQLEKSRLLSDRFSAERPKGSFSTLEIQRTEQGDSAMYLCASSLGSPTHTQYFGPGTRLTVL.

The table lists this clone with a count of one. The V and J genes are TRBV13 and TRBJ2-7; 11 bases agree with TRBD2. The J segment lost 0 bases and the V segment lost 5 bases, leaving 6 bases of the junction unmatched. CDR3 length: 16 residues. CDR1 and CDR2 from the germline V gene are PRHDT and FYEKMQ (reference sequence). The CDR3 sequence is CASSPRLAGSSYEQYF. CDR3 coding DNA: TGTGCCAGCAGCCCCCGACTAGCGGGGTCCTCCTACGAGCAGTACTTC.

This clone occurred a few times. The V gene is TRBV9, the J gene TRBJ2-3; 8 bases align to TRBD2. CDR3 length: 16 residues. Losses at the gene ends were 4 bases for V and 0 bases for J; bases not matched to a gene: 7. Germline lookup yields CDR1 SGDLS and CDR2 YYNGEE. CDR3 in amino acids: CASSLSGGFSTDTQYF. The CDR3 DNA sequence: TGTGCCAGCAGCCTAAGCGGGGGATTTAGCACAGATACGCAGTATTTT.

The chain recombines TRBV11-2 with TRBJ1-3; the match to TRBD1 covers 9 bases. Trimming cost V 5 bases and J 7 bases; bases outside gene matches: 12. Germline V lookup: CDR1 SGHAT, CDR2 FQNNGV. CDR3 length: 16 residues. The DNA for the CDR3 is TGTGCCAGCAGCCAAGATCCGGGACAGGGTGAGAACACCATATATTTT. This translates into CASSQDPGQGENTIYF.

This clone is large (0.1 to 1%) within its sample. The rearrangement joins TRBV19 to TRBJ1-3; 7 nucleotides match TRBD1. The CDR3 totals 14 residues. Per germline, CDR1 LNHDA and CDR2 SQIVND (reference sequence). J lost 8 bases, V lost 7 bases, and 11 bases had no gene match. CDR3 protein: CASTLKQGSDTIYF. The CDR3 DNA sequence: TGTGCCAGTACCCTTAAACAGGGGAGTGACACCATATATTTT.

This chain connects TRBV18 to TRBJ2-7; D remains ambiguous. Germline V CDR1 and CDR2: KGHSH, LQKENI. V was cut by 3 bases and J by 4 bases, with 13 bases left in between. This CDR3 is built from 14 residues. DNA of the CDR3: TGTGCCAGCTCACCCGCGAACGGAGCTTACGAGCAGTACTTC. It encodes CASSPANGAYEQYF.

The genes are TRBV5-1 and TRBJ2-2; D is undetermined. The ends were cut back, 1 base at V and 1 base at J, with 8 bases in the middle. The CDR3 consists of 15 residues. Germline CDR1 and CDR2: SGHRS and YFSETQ. CDR3 coding DNA: TGCGCCAGCAGCTTGCAGTTCGGGAACACCGGGGAGCTGTTTTTT. This gives the protein CASSLQFGNTGELFF.

This clone was seen a few times. The chain links TRBV19 to TRBJ2-5; D unresolved. CDR3 size: 15 residues. CDR1 and CDR2 (germline): LNHDA, SQIVND (reference sequence). V lost 3 bases, J lost 1 base, and 12 bases lay in between. CDR3 protein: CASSIQVGRQETQYF. In DNA form, the CDR3 reads TGTGCCAGTAGTATTCAAGTCGGCCGCCAAGAGACCCAGTACTTC. Using reference TRBV19 and TRBJ2-5 for the parts outside the CDR3, the full variable domain is DGGITQSPKYLFRKEGQNVTLSCEQNLNHDAMYWYRQDPGQGLRLIYYSQIVNDFQKGDIAEGYSVSREKKESFPLTVTSAQKNPTAFYLCASSIQVGRQETQYFGPGTRLLVL.

The table lists this clone with a few counts. V usage is TRBV5-6 and J usage is TRBJ1-5; D perhaps matches TRBD1 (5 bases). CDR1 and CDR2 (germline): SGHDT, YYEEEE. The CDR3 covers 12 residues. V was cut by 4 bases and J by 3 bases, with 5 bases left in between. The CDR3 DNA sequence: TGTGCCAGCAGCGGACACAATCAGCCCCAGCATTTT. The encoded protein is CASSGHNQPQHF.

The rearrangement uses TRBV18 and TRBJ2-1; maybe TRBD1 (5 bases). This CDR3 comprises 15 residues. Germline CDR1 reads KGHSH; CDR2 reads LQKENI. Trimming removed 2 bases from V and 7 bases from J, with 15 bases in between. The CDR3: CASSPGQGRGNEQFF. CDR3 coding DNA: TGTGCCAGCTCACCAGGGCAGGGTAGAGGAAATGAGCAGTTCTTC.

The sample holds a few counts of this clone. V and J are TRBV5-1 and TRBJ1-1; weak D call: TRBD1 (6 bases). The germline V gene has CDR1 SGHRS and CDR2 YFSETQ. V dropped 4 bases and J dropped 4 bases, with 17 bases sitting between them. The CDR3 loop spans 15 amino acids. The CDR3 DNA reads TGCGCCAGCAGCCCGTACAGGGACGAAAGCACTGAAGCTTTCTTT. The encoded protein is CASSPYRDESTEAFF.

By share, this clone ranks as medium-sized (0.01 to 0.1%). This rearrangement joins TRBV7-9 to TRBJ1-1; D remains ambiguous. Germline-derived CDR1 and CDR2 are SEHNR and FQNEAQ (reference sequence). V was pared by 3 bases and J by 2 bases, with 4 bases between. The CDR3 has 12 amino acids. The CDR3 nucleotides are TGTGCCAGCAGCTTGGTCAACACTGAAGCTTTCTTT. Its protein is CASSLVNTEAFF.

In DNA, the CDR3 is TGTGCCAGTAGTCATCGACAGGGCTGGGGAGCTTTCTTT. Protein: CASSHRQGWGAFF. The gene calls are TRBV19 and TRBJ1-1; 7 bases map to TRBD1. The V gene end was trimmed by 5 bases and the J gene end by 10 bases; junction bases not matched to a gene: 10. This CDR3 contains 13 residues. Germline V lookup: CDR1 LNHDA, CDR2 SQIVND (reference sequence).

This clone was seen a few times. The gene calls are TRBV28 and TRBJ2-5, with 12 bases lining up with TRBD2. The CDR3 runs to 14 residues. CDR1 is MDHEN and CDR2 is SYDVKM in the germline V gene. V lost 6 bases to trimming and J lost 6 bases; unmatched junction nucleotides: 5. The CDR3 DNA reads TGTGCCAGCAGCCTCCTAGCGGGGGGGCAGACCCAGTACTTC. It yields the protein CASSLLAGGQTQYF.

The genes are TRBV7-2 and TRBJ1-2; 7 bases fit TRBD1. Unmatched junction bases numbered 10, after V lost 1 base and J lost 8 bases. CDR1 and CDR2 from the germline V gene are SGHTA and FQGNSA. The CDR3 is made up of 15 amino acids. CDR3 coding DNA: TGTGCCAGCAGCTTAGAGAGGGGGCTTCGCGGGGGCTACACCTTC. Its translation is CASSLERGLRGGYTF.

This clone is medium-sized in the sample. The chain joins TRBV19 to TRBJ2-5; tentatively, D is TRBD1 or TRBD2 (5 bases each). From germline, CDR1 is LNHDA and CDR2 SQIVND (reference sequence). This CDR3 has 13 residues. Trimming stripped 5 bases from V and 4 bases from J, with 11 bases between. The CDR3 nucleotides read TGTGCCAGTAGTTCCGGGACGGGAGAGACCCAGTACTTC. Translation: CASSSGTGETQYF.

This clone was found a few times. The rearrangement uses TRBV7-1 and TRBJ1-1; 9 nucleotides match TRBD1. TRBV7-1 belongs to the ORF category, with a function that is uncertain. This CDR3 is 16 amino acids long. Trimming cost V 5 bases and J 0 bases; bases outside gene matches: 7. The CDR3 spells CASSVTGGSLNTEAFF. CDR3 nucleotide sequence: TGTGCCAGCAGCGTAACAGGGGGCTCGTTGAACACTGAAGCTTTCTTT.